Included here is one TCR beta chain sequence, with context. Its antigen is not identified. The template was RNA from unsorted bulk tissue. Between August and November 2014, newly diagnosed, chemotherapy-naive lung cancer patients underwent thoracic surgery in China. From germline, CDR1 is SNHLY and CDR2 FYNNEI. V gave up 6 bases and J gave up 6 bases, with 18 bases separating them. The CDR3 runs to 14 residues. The data were taken from a study of tumor and adjacent non-tumor tissue in lung cancer. TCRbeta libraries were built with three rounds of nested PCR, modified from ARM-PCR. TCRdb fed the multiplex PCR reads into MiXCR, producing one record per CDR3 protein. The sample lists over 60,000 distinct CDR3 sequences, around 85% occurring once. General study results and limits: TCR diversity was significantly greater in tumor than normal lung tissue. Normal lung showed higher cumulative top 100 clone frequency than tumor. Tumor TCR diversity, when higher, was linked to shorter survival.

This TCR was recovered from a woman aged 45 to 65 with non-small cell lung cancer. The rearrangement uses TRBV2 and TRBJ2-7; D gene uncertain. The material sequenced was lung tumor tissue. The CDR3 protein is CASRKTVTRVEQYF. The CDR3 bases are TGTGCCAGCAGGAAAACCGTGACAAGGGTCGAGCAGTACTTC.